Below are 11 T cell receptor beta chains sequenced from a single sample in a study of identical twins. TCRdb re-analysed the 5' RACE reads in MiXCR, keeping a single row per CDR3 protein. The data contain 500,000 to 600,000 distinct CDR3 sequences, 20% to 25% of them singletons. These sequences were also reported in another study, on T cells expressing NK-cell markers.

The specimen sequenced was CD4+ T cells sorted from blood. These receptor sequences come from a woman between 18 and 29 years old in good health.

This clonotype was seen more than once but under ten times. The chain combines TRBV5-1 with TRBJ2-7; unclear D gene. V lost 0 bases and J 3 bases, leaving 7 bases between the germline ends. The CDR3 extends over 13 amino acids. Germline CDR1 SGHRS, CDR2 YFSETQ. For the CDR3, the DNA is TGCGCCAGCAGCTTGGGGATTCACTACGAGCAGTACTTC. The encoded protein is CASSLGIHYEQYF. Full variable domain (outside the CDR3, taken from reference TRBV5-1 and TRBJ2-7): KAGVTQTPRYLIKTRGQQVTLSCSPISGHRSVSWYQQTPGQGLQFLFEYFSETQRNKGNFPGRFSGRQFSNSRSEMNVSTLELGDSALYLCASSLGIHYEQYFGPGTRLTVT.

This clonotype appeared a few times. The CDR3 DNA is TGCGCCAGCAGAACCGACAGGGTTGAAAATGAAAAACTGTTTTTT. As protein: CASRTDRVENEKLFF. The chain combines TRBV5-1 with TRBJ1-4, with 7 nucleotides matching TRBD1. The CDR3 runs 15 residues. The germline V gene encodes CDR1 SGHRS and CDR2 YFSETQ. V gave up 5 bases and J gave up 5 bases; unmatched junction bases: 9.

The gene calls are TRBV2 and TRBJ2-7; TRBD2 matches 11 bases. Germline V gene data show CDR1 as SNHLY and CDR2 as FYNNEI. The ends lost 8 bases at V and 6 bases at J; junction bases unmatched: 9. The CDR3 covers 14 residues. The CDR3 protein is CASLSGTSGSEQYF. Written as DNA, the CDR3 is TGTGCCAGCTTGTCCGGCACTAGCGGGAGCGAGCAGTACTTC.

The V call is TRBV12-3 or TRBV12-4, the J call TRBJ2-7, with TRBD1 as a possible D gene (5 bases). The CDR3 covers 14 residues. Trimming removed 2 bases from V and 5 bases from J, with 13 bases in between. The CDR3 reads CASSLRAPQDEQYF. Here the CDR3 DNA reads TGTGCCAGCAGTTTACGGGCTCCACAGGACGAGCAGTACTTC.

This clonotype was observed a handful of times. The chain has TRBV2 and TRBJ2-1; 8 nucleotides align to TRBD2. Germline values: CDR1 SNHLY, CDR2 FYNNEI. J gave up 8 bases and V 8 bases, and 11 bases lay outside the gene matches. The CDR3 consists of 14 residues. DNA of the CDR3: TGTGCCAGCGAGTCGGGGGGGCTCTTGGATGAGCAGTTCTTC. Amino acids: CASESGGLLDEQFF.

This clonotype was seen a few times. The rearrangement links TRBV5-5 to TRBJ2-2, with 8 bases aligning to TRBD2. Trimming cost V 1 base and J 7 bases; bases outside gene matches: 12. The CDR3 contains 17 residues. Germline values: CDR1 SGHKS, CDR2 YYEKEE (reference sequence). CDR3 in DNA: TGTGCCAGCAGCTTGAGACACGGGAGGGCCGGAAGCGGGGAGCTGTTTTTT. Translated: CASSLRHGRAGSGELFF.

This clonotype showed up just a few times. V is TRBV7-8 and J is TRBJ2-7; 7 bases map to TRBD2. Germline V gives CDR1 SGHVS, CDR2 FQNEAQ. Unmatched junction bases numbered 13, after V lost 5 bases and J lost 6 bases. The CDR3 is made up of 15 amino acids. The CDR3 bases are TGTGCCAGCAGCCCTACCTCCATGCCGGGAGGCGAGCAGTACTTC. Translated, it gives CASSPTSMPGGEQYF. The complete variable domain, with remaining parts taken from reference TRBV7-8 and TRBJ2-7, reads GAGVSQSPRYKVAKRGQDVALRCDPISGHVSLFWYQQALGQGPEFLTYFQNEAQLDKSGLPSDRFFAERPEGSVSTLKIQRTQQEDSAVYLCASSPTSMPGGEQYFGPGTRLTVT.

The J gene is TRBJ2-5, the V gene TRBV5-1; D unresolved. V lost 4 bases, J lost 5 bases, and 18 bases lay in between. CDR1 and CDR2 from the germline V gene are SGHRS and YFSETQ. This CDR3 spans 15 amino acids. The CDR3 sequence: CASSTRTTLRETQYF. CDR3 nucleotide sequence: TGCGCCAGCAGCACCCGGACCACCCTCCGTGAGACCCAGTACTTC.

V gene TRBV10-3 combines with J gene TRBJ1-2; 8 nucleotides match TRBD1. The CDR3 extends over 15 amino acids. With 4 bases clipped from V and 0 bases from J, the junction kept 4 bases outside the gene matches. Germline V gene lookup returns CDR1 ENHRY and CDR2 SYGVKD. This CDR3 is CAISGGQETNYGYTF. The CDR3 DNA reads TGTGCCATCAGTGGGGGACAGGAGACTAACTATGGCTACACCTTC.

This clonotype was detected a few times. The gene calls are TRBV6-6 and TRBJ2-7; D is possibly TRBD1 (5 bases). The CDR3 has 12 amino acids. Germline V gene data show CDR1 as MNHNY and CDR2 as SVGAGI (reference sequence). The V end was cut by 2 bases, the J end by 7 bases, with 9 bases between. The CDR3 protein is CASSYQGREQYF. The CDR3 nucleotides are TGTGCCAGCAGTTACCAGGGTAGAGAGCAGTACTTC.

This clonotype was detected many times. The chain couples TRBV5-5 to TRBJ2-1, with D unresolved. The germline V gene encodes CDR1 SGHKS and CDR2 YYEKEE (reference sequence). This CDR3 spans 12 amino acids. V shed 2 bases and J shed 9 bases, with 9 bases lying between them. CDR3 bases: TGTGCCAGCAGCTTCAGTAGTGGTGAGCAGTTCTTC. This translates into CASSFSSGEQFF.